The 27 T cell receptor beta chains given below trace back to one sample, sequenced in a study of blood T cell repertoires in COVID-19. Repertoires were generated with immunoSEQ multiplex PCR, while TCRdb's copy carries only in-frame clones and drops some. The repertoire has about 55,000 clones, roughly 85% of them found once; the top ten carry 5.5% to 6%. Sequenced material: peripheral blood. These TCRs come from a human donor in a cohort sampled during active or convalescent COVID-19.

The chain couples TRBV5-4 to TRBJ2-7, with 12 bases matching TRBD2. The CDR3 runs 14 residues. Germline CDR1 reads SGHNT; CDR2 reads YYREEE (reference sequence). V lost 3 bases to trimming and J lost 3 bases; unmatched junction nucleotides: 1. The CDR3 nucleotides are TGTGCCAGCAGCTCGGGACTAGCGGGCTACGAGCAGTACTTC. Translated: CASSSGLAGYEQYF.

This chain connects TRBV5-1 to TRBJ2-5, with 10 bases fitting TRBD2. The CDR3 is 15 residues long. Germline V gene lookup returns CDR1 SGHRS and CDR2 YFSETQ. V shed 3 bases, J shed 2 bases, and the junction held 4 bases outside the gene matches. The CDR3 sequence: CASSYLAGGQETQYF. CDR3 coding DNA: TGCGCCAGCAGCTATTTAGCGGGGGGACAAGAGACCCAGTACTTC. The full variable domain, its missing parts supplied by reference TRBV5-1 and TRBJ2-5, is KAGVTQTPRYLIKTRGQQVTLSCSPISGHRSVSWYQQTPGQGLQFLFEYFSETQRNKGNFPGRFSGRQFSNSRSEMNVSTLELGDSALYLCASSYLAGGQETQYFGPGTRLLVL.

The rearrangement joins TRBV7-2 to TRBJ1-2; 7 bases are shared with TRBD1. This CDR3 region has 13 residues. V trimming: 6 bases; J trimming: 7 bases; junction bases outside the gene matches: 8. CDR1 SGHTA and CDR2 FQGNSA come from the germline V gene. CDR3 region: CASRIGQASGYTF. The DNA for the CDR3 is TGTGCCAGCAGAATTGGACAGGCGAGTGGCTACACCTTC.

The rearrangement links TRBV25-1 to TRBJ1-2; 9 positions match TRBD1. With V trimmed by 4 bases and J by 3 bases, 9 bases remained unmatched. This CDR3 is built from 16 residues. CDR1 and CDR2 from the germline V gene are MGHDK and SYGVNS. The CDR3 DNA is TGTGCCAGCAGTGGCTCGCCGGGACAGGGAGACTATGGCTACACCTTC. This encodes CASSGSPGQGDYGYTF.

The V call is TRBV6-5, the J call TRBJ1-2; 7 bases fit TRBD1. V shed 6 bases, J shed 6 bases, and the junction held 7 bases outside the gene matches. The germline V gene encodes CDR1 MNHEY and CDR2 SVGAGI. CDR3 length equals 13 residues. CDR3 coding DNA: TGTGCCAGCAGCCTGGACAGGCTGGATGGCTACACCTTC. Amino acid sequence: CASSLDRLDGYTF.

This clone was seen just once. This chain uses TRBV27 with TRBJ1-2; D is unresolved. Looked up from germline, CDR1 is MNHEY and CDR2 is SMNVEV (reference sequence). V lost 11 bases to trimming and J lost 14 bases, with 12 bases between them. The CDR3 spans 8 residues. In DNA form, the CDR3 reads TGTGCCGGTGACATCTGGACCTTC. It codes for CAGDIWTF.

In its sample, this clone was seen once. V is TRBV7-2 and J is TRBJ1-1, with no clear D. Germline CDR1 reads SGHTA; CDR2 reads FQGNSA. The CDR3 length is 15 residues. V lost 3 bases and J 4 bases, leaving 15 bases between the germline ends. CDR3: CASSFGPGGTTEAFF. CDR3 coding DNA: TGTGCCAGCAGCTTTGGTCCGGGTGGAACCACTGAAGCTTTCTTT.

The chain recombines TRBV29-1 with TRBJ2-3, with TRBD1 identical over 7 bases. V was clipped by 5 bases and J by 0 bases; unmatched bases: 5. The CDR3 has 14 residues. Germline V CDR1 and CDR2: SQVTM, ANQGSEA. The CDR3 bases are TGCAGCGTTTCAGGGGGTTTAAGCACAGATACGCAGTATTTT. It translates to CSVSGGLSTDTQYF.

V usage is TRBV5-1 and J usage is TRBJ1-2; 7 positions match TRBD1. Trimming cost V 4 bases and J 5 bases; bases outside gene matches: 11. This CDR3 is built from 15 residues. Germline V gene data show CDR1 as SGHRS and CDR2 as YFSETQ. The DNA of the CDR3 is TGCGCCAGCAGCCCTGGGACCCAGACAGGGTATGGCTACACCTTC. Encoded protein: CASSPGTQTGYGYTF.

The CDR3 DNA follows: TGTGCCAGCTCGCCGCGGGACGGAAATAATGAAAAACTGTTTTTT. It translates to CASSPRDGNNEKLFF. The chain carries TRBV18 and TRBJ1-4, with D tentatively TRBD1 (5 bases). The CDR3 is 15 amino acids. Germline-derived CDR1 and CDR2 are KGHSH and LQKENI. The V gene lost 6 bases and the J gene lost 4 bases, with 15 bases spanning the gap.

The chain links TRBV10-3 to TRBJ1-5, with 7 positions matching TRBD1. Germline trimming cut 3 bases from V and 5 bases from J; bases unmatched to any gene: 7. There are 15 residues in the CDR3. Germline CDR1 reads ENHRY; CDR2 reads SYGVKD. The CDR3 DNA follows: TGTGCCATCAGTGAAAGGGGGACAGACCATCAGCCCCAGCATTTT. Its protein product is CAISERGTDHQPQHF.

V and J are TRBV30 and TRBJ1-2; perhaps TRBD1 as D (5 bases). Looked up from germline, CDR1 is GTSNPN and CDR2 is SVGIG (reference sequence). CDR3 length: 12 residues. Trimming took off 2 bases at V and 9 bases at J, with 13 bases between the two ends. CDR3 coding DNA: TGTGCCTGGAGTACGGAGGGGTTGAGCTACACCTTC. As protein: CAWSTEGLSYTF.

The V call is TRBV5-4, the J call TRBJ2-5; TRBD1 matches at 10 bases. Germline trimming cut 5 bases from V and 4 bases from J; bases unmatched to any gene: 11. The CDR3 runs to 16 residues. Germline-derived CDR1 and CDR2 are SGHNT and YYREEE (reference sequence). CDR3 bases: TGTGCCAGCAGGAGCCGGGACAGGGGTTCCCCAGAGACCCAGTACTTC. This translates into CASRSRDRGSPETQYF.

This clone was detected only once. The CDR3 nucleotides read TGTGCCAGCAGCCCCCCGGGGAGGACTAATGAAAAACTGTTTTTT. It codes for CASSPPGRTNEKLFF. The rearrangement joins TRBV28 to TRBJ1-4; no definite D call. This CDR3 has 15 residues. The germline gives CDR1 MDHEN, CDR2 SYDVKM. The V end was cut by 6 bases, the J end by 2 bases, with 13 bases between.

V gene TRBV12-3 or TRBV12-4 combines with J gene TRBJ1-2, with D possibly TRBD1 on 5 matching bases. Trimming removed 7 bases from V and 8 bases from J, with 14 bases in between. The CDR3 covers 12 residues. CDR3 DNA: TGTGCCAGCACCTACCCGGGGGGGGGCTACACCTTC. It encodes CASTYPGGGYTF.

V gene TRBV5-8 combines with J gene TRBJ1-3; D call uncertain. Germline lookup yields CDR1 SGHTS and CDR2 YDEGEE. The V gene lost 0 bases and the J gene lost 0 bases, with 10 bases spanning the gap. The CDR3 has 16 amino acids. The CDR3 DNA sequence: TGTGCCAGCAGCTTGGAGTTCGCAGTCTCTGGAAACACCATATATTTT. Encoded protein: CASSLEFAVSGNTIYF. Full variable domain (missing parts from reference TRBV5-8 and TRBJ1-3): EAGVTQSPTHLIKTRGQQATLRCSPISGHTSVYWYQQALGLGLQFLLWYDEGEERNRGNFPPRFSGRQFPNYSSELNVNALELEDSALYLCASSLEFAVSGNTIYFGEGSWLTVV.

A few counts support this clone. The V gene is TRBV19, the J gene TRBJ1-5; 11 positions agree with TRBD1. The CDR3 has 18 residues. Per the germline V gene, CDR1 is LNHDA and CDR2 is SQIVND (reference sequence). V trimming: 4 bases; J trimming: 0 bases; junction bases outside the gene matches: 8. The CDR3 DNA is TGTGCCAGTAGTAAAGGACAGGGGGCTGGTTTTAGCAATCAGCCCCAGCATTTT. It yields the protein CASSKGQGAGFSNQPQHF.

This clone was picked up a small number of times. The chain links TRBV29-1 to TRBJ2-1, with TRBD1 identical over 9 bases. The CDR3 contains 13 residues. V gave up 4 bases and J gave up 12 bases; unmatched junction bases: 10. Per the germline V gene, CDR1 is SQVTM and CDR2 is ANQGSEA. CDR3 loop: CSVVLGQGHTQFF. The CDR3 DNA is TGCAGCGTTGTTTTGGGACAGGGACATACGCAGTTCTTC.

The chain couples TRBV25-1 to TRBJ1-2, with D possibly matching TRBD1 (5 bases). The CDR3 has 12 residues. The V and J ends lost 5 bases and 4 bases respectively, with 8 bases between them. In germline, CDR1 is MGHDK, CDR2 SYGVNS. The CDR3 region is CASSPQGYGYTF. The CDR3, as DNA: TGTGCCAGCAGTCCTCAGGGCTATGGCTACACCTTC.

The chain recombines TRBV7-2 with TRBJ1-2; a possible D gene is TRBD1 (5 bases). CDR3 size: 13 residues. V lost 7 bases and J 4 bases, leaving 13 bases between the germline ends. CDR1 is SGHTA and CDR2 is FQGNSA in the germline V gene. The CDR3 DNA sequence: TGTGCCAGCACTACGGGACTCAGCTATGGCTACACCTTC. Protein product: CASTTGLSYGYTF.

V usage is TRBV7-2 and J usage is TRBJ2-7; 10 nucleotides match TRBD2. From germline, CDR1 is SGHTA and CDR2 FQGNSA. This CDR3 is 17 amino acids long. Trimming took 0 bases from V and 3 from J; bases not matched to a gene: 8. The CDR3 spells CASSLAGLAGDYYEQYF. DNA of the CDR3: TGTGCCAGCAGCTTAGCGGGTCTAGCGGGGGATTACTACGAGCAGTACTTC.

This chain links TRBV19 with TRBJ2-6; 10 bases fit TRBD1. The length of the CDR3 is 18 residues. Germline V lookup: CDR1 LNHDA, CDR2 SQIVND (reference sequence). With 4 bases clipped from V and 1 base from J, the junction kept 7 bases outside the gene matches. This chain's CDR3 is CASSTSGTGVSGANVLTF. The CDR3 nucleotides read TGTGCCAGTAGTACGAGCGGGACAGGGGTATCTGGGGCCAACGTCCTGACTTTC.

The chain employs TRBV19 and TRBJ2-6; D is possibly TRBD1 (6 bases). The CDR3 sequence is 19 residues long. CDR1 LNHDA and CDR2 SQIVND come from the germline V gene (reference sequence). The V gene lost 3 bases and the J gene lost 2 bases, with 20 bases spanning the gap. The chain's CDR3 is CASSINGAGVSPGANVLTF. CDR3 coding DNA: TGTGCCAGTAGTATCAATGGTGCAGGGGTGAGTCCTGGGGCCAACGTCCTGACTTTC.

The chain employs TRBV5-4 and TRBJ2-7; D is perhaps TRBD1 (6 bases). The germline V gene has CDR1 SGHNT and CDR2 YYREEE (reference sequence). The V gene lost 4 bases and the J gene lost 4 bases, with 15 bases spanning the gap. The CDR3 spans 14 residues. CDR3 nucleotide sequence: TGTGCCAGCAGCATACCGGAACAGGGATACGAGCAGTACTTC. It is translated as CASSIPEQGYEQYF.

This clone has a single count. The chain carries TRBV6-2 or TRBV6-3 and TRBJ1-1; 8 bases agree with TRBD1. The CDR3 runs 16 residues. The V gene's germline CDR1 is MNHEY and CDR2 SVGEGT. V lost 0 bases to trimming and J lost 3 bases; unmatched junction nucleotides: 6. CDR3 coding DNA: TGTGCCAGCAGTTACTCCCTGGACAGGGCTGACACTGAAGCTTTCTTT. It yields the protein CASSYSLDRADTEAFF.

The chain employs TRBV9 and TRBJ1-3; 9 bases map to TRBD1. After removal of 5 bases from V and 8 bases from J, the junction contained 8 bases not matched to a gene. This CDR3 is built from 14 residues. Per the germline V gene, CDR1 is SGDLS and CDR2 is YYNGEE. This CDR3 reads CASRQGARSDTIYF. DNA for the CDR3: TGTGCCAGCAGACAGGGGGCTCGTAGTGACACCATATATTTT.

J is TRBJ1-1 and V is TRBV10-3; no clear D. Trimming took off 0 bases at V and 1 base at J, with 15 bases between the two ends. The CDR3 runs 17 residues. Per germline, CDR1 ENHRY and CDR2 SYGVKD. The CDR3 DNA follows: TGTGCCATCAGTGAGTCTGGGAGAGGGTTTGGGAACACTGAAGCTTTCTTT. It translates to CAISESGRGFGNTEAFF.